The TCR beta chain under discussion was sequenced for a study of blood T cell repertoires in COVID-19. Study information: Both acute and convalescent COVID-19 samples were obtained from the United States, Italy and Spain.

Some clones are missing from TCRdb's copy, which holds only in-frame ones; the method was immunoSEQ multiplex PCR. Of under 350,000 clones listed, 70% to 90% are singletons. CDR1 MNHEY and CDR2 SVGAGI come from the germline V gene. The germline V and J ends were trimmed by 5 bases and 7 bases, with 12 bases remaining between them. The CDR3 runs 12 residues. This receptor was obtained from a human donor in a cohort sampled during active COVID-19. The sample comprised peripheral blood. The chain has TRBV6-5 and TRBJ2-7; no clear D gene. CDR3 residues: CASSLRPGEQYF. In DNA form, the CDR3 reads TGTGCCAGCAGTCTCCGACCGGGTGAGCAGTACTTC.